One and the same sample provided the 14 T cell receptor beta chains below, sequenced in a study of beta chain features in type 1 diabetes. Overall study results and limits: Significant though moderate, a shortening of TCRB CDR3s appeared in all four CD4+ subsets of Type 1 diabetes patients.

Which antigens these TCRs recognize remains unknown. Expressed TCRB transcripts were sequenced because the isolated RNA had all been reverse transcribed beforehand. Sequencing was performed with immunoSEQ multiplex PCR; in TCRdb, only in-frame clones are kept and a portion is missing. This sample has roughly 50,000 clones; roughly 52% occur once, and the top ten carry roughly 2.5%. The sample was Tregs from blood. The source of these receptors is a woman in her thirties or forties with type 1 diabetes.

The V and J genes are TRBV5-1 and TRBJ2-2, with TRBD1 as a possible D gene (5 bases). CDR3 length equals 15 residues. V shed 2 bases and J shed 2 bases, with 10 bases lying between them. The germline V gene has CDR1 SGHRS and CDR2 YFSETQ. The CDR3 DNA reads as TGCGCCAGCAGCTTTCAGGGCCCCAACACCGGGGAGCTGTTTTTT. This gives the protein CASSFQGPNTGELFF.

The genes are TRBV7-2 and TRBJ2-3, with D possibly being TRBD1 (6 bases). This CDR3 is built from 16 residues. From germline, CDR1 is SGHTA and CDR2 FQGNSA. V was trimmed by 1 base and J by 4 bases, leaving 15 bases between them. The CDR3 DNA reads as TGTGCCAGCAGCTTAGGGCCCAGGGGAGTAGCAGATACGCAGTATTTT. Protein sequence: CASSLGPRGVADTQYF.

The rearrangement uses TRBV6-1 and TRBJ1-3, with 7 bases that match TRBD1. There are 14 residues in the CDR3. The germline CDR1 and CDR2 sequences are MNHNS and SASEGT. The junction had 3 bases not matched to a gene; V was cut back by 1 base and J by 6 bases. The CDR3 nucleotides are TGTGCCAGCAGTGAAGGGACAGGTATAAACACCATATATTTT. It encodes CASSEGTGINTIYF.

Only a few counts were recorded for this clone. The V and J genes are TRBV5-1 and TRBJ2-1; 7 bases agree with TRBD2. J lost 9 bases, V lost 0 bases, and 9 bases had no gene match. Germline CDR1 reads SGHRS; CDR2 reads YFSETQ. CDR3 length: 15 amino acids. CDR3 region: CASSLVAGAMSEQFF. For the CDR3, the DNA is TGCGCCAGCAGCTTGGTTGCGGGAGCTATGAGTGAGCAGTTCTTC. The entire variable domain, with the rest obtained from reference TRBV5-1 and TRBJ2-1, is as follows: KAGVTQTPRYLIKTRGQQVTLSCSPISGHRSVSWYQQTPGQGLQFLFEYFSETQRNKGNFPGRFSGRQFSNSRSEMNVSTLELGDSALYLCASSLVAGAMSEQFFGPGTRLTVL.

The genes are TRBV28 and TRBJ2-7; maybe TRBD1 (5 bases). The CDR3 length is 12 residues. The V gene lost 7 bases and the J gene lost 4 bases, with 11 bases spanning the gap. Germline V CDR1 and CDR2: MDHEN, SYDVKM. CDR3 residues: CASNLKGYEQYF. CDR3 in DNA: TGTGCCAGCAACCTTAAGGGGTACGAGCAGTACTTC.

In its sample, this clone was seen a few times. V and J are TRBV2 and TRBJ1-2, with 9 bases fitting TRBD1. CDR1 is SNHLY, CDR2 FYNNEI, per germline. The CDR3 covers 15 residues. V gave up 6 bases and J gave up 4 bases; unmatched junction bases: 9. CDR3 protein: CASSRDREGIYGYTF. CDR3 in DNA: TGTGCCAGCAGCCGGGACAGGGAAGGGATCTATGGCTACACCTTC.

This clone is labeled as medium-sized. This chain joins TRBV7-2 and TRBJ2-5; unclear D gene. The V end lost 5 bases, the J end lost 4 bases, and 5 bases lay between the germline ends. The germline gives CDR1 SGHTA, CDR2 FQGNSA. The CDR3 sequence is 11 residues long. The CDR3 loop reads CASSPRETQYF. CDR3 nucleotides: TGTGCCAGCAGCCCCAGAGAGACCCAGTACTTC.

This chain connects TRBV5-1 to TRBJ2-4, with TRBD1 matching over 7 bases. CDR3 size: 13 residues. V lost 4 bases to trimming and J lost 6 bases; unmatched junction nucleotides: 4. The germline V gene has CDR1 SGHRS and CDR2 YFSETQ. CDR3 nucleotide sequence: TGCGCCAGCAGCCCACGACAGGGAAACATTCAGTACTTC. Protein sequence: CASSPRQGNIQYF.

A few counts support this clone. The chain is built from TRBV7-2 and TRBJ2-6, with D possibly TRBD1 on 5 matching bases. This CDR3 has 15 residues. Germline V gives CDR1 SGHTA, CDR2 FQGNSA. V dropped 5 bases and J dropped 0 bases, with 8 bases sitting between them. CDR3 in amino acids: CASSEQASGANVLTF. In DNA, the CDR3 is TGTGCCAGCAGCGAACAGGCCTCTGGGGCCAACGTCCTGACTTTC.

The chain has TRBV7-2 and TRBJ1-2, with 11 bases that match TRBD1. V dropped 5 bases and J dropped 8; count of bases not matched to a gene: 13. This CDR3 has 16 amino acids. Germline V lookup: CDR1 SGHTA, CDR2 FQGNSA. For the CDR3, the DNA is TGTGCCAGCAGCGGCACCGGGACAGGGGGGGAAGGAGGCTACACCTTC. This encodes CASSGTGTGGEGGYTF.

V is TRBV6-1 and J is TRBJ1-6; no definite D call. This CDR3 is 15 amino acids long. Trimming pared 2 bases from V and 7 bases from J, leaving 12 bases between. Germline V lookup: CDR1 MNHNS, CDR2 SASEGT. CDR3 sequence (DNA): TGTGCCAGCAGTGAATATAGAGTCCTAAATTCACCCCTCCACTTT. Protein sequence: CASSEYRVLNSPLHF.

The CDR3 loop is CATSSSQPGQGNIQYF. DNA of the CDR3: TGTGCCACCAGCAGTTCCCAACCCGGACAGGGGAACATTCAGTACTTC. V and J are TRBV15 and TRBJ2-4; 9 bases are shared with TRBD1. CDR1 LNHNV and CDR2 YYDKDF come from the germline V gene (reference sequence). The length of the CDR3 is 16 residues. V lost 3 bases and J lost 7; bases outside the gene matches: 10.

The genes are TRBV7-9 and TRBJ1-5; TRBD1 is a possible D gene (6 bases). Germline values: CDR1 SEHNR, CDR2 FQNEAQ (reference sequence). With 3 bases removed from V and 5 bases from J, the gap between germline ends came to 17 bases. CDR3 length: 16 residues. This CDR3 reads CASSLETGSKDQPQHF. The CDR3 region has the DNA TGTGCCAGCAGCTTGGAGACAGGCTCCAAAGATCAGCCCCAGCATTTT.

The chain employs TRBV18 and TRBJ1-5; 7 bases are shared with TRBD1. J was trimmed by 3 bases and V by 4 bases; bases with no gene match: 12. Germline values: CDR1 KGHSH, CDR2 LQKENI. This CDR3 region has 17 residues. The CDR3 sequence: CASSLGPRDRINQPQHF. The CDR3, as DNA: TGTGCCAGCTCACTAGGACCTAGGGACAGAATCAATCAGCCCCAGCATTTT.